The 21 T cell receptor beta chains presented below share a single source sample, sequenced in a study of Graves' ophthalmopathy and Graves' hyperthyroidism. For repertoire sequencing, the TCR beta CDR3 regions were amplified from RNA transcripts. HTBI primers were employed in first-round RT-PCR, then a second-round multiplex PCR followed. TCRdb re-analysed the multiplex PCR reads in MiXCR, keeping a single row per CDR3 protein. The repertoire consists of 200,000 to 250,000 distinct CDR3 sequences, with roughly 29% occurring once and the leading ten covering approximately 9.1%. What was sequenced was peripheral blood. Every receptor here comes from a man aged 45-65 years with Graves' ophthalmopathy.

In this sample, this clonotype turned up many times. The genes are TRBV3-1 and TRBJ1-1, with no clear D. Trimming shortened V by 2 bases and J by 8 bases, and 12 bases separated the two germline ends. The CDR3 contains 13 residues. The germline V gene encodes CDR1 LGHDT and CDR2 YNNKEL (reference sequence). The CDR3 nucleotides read TGTGCCAGCAGCCAAAACTCGATTTCGGAAGCTTTCTTT. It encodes CASSQNSISEAFF.

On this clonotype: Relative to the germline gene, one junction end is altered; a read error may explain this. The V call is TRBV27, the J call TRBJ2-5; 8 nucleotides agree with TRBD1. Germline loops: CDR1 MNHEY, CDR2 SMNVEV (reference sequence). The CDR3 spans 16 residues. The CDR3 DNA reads TGTGCCAGCAGTCTCTCGACAGGGGTCGGCGAGGAGACCCTGTACTTC. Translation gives CASSLSTGVGEETLYF.

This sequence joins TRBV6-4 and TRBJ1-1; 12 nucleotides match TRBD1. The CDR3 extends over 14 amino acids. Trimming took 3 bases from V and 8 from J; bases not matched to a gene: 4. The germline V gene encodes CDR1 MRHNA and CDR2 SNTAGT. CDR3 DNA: TGTGCCAGCAGTGAAGGGACAGGGGGCAACGAAGCTTTCTTT. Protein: CASSEGTGGNEAFF.

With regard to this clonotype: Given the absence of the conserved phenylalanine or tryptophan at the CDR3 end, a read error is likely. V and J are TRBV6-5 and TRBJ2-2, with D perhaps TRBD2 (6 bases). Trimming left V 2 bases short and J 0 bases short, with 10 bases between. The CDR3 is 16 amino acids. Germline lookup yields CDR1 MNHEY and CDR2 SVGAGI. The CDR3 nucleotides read TGTGCCAGCAGTTACCGGGGGATCCCGAACACCGGGGAGCTGTTTCTT. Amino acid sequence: CASSYRGIPNTGELFL.

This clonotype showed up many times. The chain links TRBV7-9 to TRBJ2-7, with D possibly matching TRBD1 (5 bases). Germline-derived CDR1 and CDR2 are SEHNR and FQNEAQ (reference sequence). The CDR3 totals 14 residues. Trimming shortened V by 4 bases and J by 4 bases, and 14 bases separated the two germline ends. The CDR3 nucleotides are TGTGCCAGCAGCTGGCCAGGGAATCCGTACGAGCAGTACTTC. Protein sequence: CASSWPGNPYEQYF.

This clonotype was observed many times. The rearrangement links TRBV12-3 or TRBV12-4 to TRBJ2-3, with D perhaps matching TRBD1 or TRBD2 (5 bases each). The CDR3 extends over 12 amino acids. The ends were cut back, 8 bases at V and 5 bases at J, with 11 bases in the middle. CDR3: CASSLGVDTQYF. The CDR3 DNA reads TGTGCCAGCTCCTTGGGGGTAGATACGCAGTATTTT.

This CDR3 is CASSSQSSTEAFF. The CDR3 nucleotides read TGTGCCAGCAGTTCACAGAGTAGCACTGAAGCTTTCTTT. V gene TRBV6-5 combines with J gene TRBJ1-1; D remains unclear. CDR3 length equals 13 residues. V gave up 4 bases and J gave up 4 bases, with 10 bases separating them. Germline V gene sequence: CDR1 MNHEY, CDR2 SVGAGI.

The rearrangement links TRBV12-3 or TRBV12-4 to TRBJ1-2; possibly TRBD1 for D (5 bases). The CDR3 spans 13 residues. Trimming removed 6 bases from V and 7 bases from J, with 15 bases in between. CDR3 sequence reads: CASSPGGGRGYTF. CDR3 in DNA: TGTGCCAGCAGCCCTGGGGGGGGACGTGGCTACACCTTC.

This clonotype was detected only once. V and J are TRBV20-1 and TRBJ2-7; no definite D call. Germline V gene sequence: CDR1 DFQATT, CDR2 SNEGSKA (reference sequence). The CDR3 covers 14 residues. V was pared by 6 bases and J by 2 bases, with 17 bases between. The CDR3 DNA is TGCAGTGCATCCTGGGCCACCACAGCCTACGAGCAGTACTTC. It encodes CSASWATTAYEQYF.

As DNA, the CDR3 is TGTGCCAGCAGTCCACCGGGGACGACGCGTATTTCACCCCTCCACTTT. Translating it yields CASSPPGTTRISPLHF. This chain joins TRBV2 and TRBJ1-6, with a weak D call TRBD1 (5 bases). CDR3 length equals 16 residues. V lost 5 bases, J lost 9 bases, and 20 bases lay in between. The germline gives CDR1 SNHLY, CDR2 FYNNEI. The variable domain in full, with the rest retrieved from reference TRBV2 and TRBJ1-6, is EPEVTQTPSHQVTQMGQEVILRCVPISNHLYFYWYRQILGQKVEFLVSFYNNEISEKSEIFDDQFSVERPDGSNFTLKIRSTKLEDSAMYFCASSPPGTTRISPLHFGNGTRLTVT.

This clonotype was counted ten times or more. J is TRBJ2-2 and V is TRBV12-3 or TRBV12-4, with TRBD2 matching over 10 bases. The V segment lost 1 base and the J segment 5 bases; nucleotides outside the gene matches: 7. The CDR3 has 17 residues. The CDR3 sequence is CASSLGLAGVRTGELFF. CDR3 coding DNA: TGTGCCAGCAGTTTAGGGCTAGCGGGAGTGAGGACCGGGGAGCTGTTTTTT.

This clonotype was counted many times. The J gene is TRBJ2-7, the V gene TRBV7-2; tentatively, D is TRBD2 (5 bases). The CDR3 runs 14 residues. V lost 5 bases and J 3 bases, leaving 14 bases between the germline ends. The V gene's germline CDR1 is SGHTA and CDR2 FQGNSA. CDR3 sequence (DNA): TGTGCCAGCAGCCCGAATACGGGATTCTACGAGCAGTACTTC. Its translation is CASSPNTGFYEQYF.

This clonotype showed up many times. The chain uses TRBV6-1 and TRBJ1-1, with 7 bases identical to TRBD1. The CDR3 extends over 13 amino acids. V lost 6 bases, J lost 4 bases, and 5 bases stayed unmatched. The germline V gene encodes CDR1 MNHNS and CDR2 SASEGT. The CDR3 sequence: CASRLQGRTEAFF. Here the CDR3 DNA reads TGTGCCAGCAGACTACAGGGGCGCACTGAAGCTTTCTTT.

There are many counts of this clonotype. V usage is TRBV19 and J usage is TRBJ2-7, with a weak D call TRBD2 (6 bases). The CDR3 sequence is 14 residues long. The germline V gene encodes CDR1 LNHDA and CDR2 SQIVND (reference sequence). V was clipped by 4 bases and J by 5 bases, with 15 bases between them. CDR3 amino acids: CASSTTRGINEQYF. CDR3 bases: TGTGCCAGTAGTACAACCCGGGGGATCAACGAGCAGTACTTC.

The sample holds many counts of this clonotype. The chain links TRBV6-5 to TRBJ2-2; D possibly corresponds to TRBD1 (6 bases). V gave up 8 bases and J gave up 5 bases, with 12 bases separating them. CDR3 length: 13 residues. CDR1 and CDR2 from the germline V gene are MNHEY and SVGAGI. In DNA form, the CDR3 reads TGTGCCAGCTTCAGGGGACGGACCGGGGAGCTGTTTTTT. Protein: CASFRGRTGELFF.

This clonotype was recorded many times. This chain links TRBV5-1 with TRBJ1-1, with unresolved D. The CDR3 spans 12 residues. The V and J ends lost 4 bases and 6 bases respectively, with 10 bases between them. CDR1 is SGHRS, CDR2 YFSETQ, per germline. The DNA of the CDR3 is TGCGCCAGCAGCCCGCCGACTCCTGAAGCTTTCTTT. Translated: CASSPPTPEAFF. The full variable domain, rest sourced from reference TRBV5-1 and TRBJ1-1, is KAGVTQTPRYLIKTRGQQVTLSCSPISGHRSVSWYQQTPGQGLQFLFEYFSETQRNKGNFPGRFSGRQFSNSRSEMNVSTLELGDSALYLCASSPPTPEAFFGQGTRLTVV.

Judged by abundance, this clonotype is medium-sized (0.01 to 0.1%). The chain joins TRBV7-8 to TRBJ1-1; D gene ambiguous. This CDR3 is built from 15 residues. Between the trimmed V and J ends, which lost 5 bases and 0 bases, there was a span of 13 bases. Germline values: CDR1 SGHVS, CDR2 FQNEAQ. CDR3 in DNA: TGTGCCAGCAGCCTCAACGAGATAATGAACACTGAAGCTTTCTTT. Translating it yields CASSLNEIMNTEAFF.

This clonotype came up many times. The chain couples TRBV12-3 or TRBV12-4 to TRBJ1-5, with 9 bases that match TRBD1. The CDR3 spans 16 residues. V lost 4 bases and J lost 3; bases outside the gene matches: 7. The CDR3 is CASSSEDRGPNQPQHF. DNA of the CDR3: TGTGCCAGCAGTTCAGAGGACAGGGGACCCAATCAGCCCCAGCATTTT.

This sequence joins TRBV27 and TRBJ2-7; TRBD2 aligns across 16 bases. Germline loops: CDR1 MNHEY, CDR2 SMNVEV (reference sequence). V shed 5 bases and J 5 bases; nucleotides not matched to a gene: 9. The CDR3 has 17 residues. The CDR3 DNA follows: TGTGCCAGCAGTGTGGGACTAGCGGGAGGGCCGGTAGACGAGCAGTACTTC. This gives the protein CASSVGLAGGPVDEQYF.

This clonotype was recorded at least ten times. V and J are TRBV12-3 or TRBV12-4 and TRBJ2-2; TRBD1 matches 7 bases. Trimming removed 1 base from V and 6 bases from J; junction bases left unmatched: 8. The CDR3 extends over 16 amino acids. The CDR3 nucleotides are TGTGCCAGCAGTTTAGGGGACAGAGTCTACGCCGGGGAGCTGTTTTTT. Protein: CASSLGDRVYAGELFF.

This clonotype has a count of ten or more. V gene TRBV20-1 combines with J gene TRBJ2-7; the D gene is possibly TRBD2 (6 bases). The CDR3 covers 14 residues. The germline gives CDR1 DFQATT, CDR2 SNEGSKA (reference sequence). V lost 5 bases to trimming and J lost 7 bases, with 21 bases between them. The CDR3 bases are TGCAGTGCTCTGAGCAGCGGGCCTTCGGGGGAGCAGTACTTC. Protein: CSALSSGPSGEQYF.